Shown below are 10 T cell receptor beta chains from a single sample sequenced in a study of cytomegalovirus exposure and HLA in healthy donors (dated by TCRdb to the late 2010s). The library was produced with the immunoSEQ multiplex PCR assay. For the multiplex PCR, a mixture combining 60 forward primers for TCR Vbeta segments and 13 reverse primers for TCR Jbeta segments was used. The table comes from immuneACCESS by way of TCRdb, which keeps in-frame sequences with V and J called. Part of the clones is missing from these tables; in studies checked, under half for an unresolved V gene and the rest for unknown reasons. A total of around 140,000 clones appear in this sample, more than 70% of them only once. Roughly 1% of the sample lies in the top ten. What was sequenced was PBMCs. The receptors here all came from a woman aged 60-75 years in good health and CMV-seronegative.

V usage is TRBV6-1 and J usage is TRBJ2-1, with TRBD2 matching 7 bases. Germline loops: CDR1 MNHNS, CDR2 SASEGT. V was pared by 4 bases and J by 6 bases, with 12 bases of the junction left unmatched. CDR3 length: 16 amino acids. The CDR3 nucleotides read TGTGCCAGCAGTGGTTTCGTCGCGGGAGTGGGCAATGAGCAGTTCTTC. Translating gives CASSGFVAGVGNEQFF.

V gene TRBV28 combines with J gene TRBJ1-1; maybe TRBD1 (6 bases). Looked up from germline, CDR1 is MDHEN and CDR2 is SYDVKM. The germline V and J ends were trimmed by 6 bases and 10 bases, with 12 bases remaining between them. The CDR3 consists of 11 residues. CDR3 DNA: TGTGCCAGCAGGGAAACAGGGTCAGCTTTCTTT. This translates into CASRETGSAFF.

The chain joins TRBV5-6 to TRBJ1-2, with D hard to call. In germline, CDR1 is SGHDT, CDR2 YYEEEE. The CDR3 consists of 14 residues. The V end lost 3 bases, the J end lost 3 bases, and 12 bases lay between the germline ends. CDR3 protein: CASSSTESYYGYTF. The CDR3 DNA reads TGTGCCAGCAGCTCCACAGAATCATACTATGGCTACACCTTC.

In this sample, this clone turned up a few times. V and J are TRBV6-4 and TRBJ2-1, with D possibly matching TRBD2 (6 bases). The V gene's germline CDR1 is MRHNA and CDR2 SNTAGT. Trimming left V 6 bases short and J 6 bases short, with 12 bases between. This CDR3 has 13 amino acids. This CDR3 reads CASSGGDGNEQFF. The CDR3 nucleotides are TGTGCCAGCAGCGGGGGTGATGGCAATGAGCAGTTCTTC.

The J gene is TRBJ1-4, the V gene TRBV28, with 10 bases fitting TRBD1. V trimming: 1 base; J trimming: 8 bases; junction bases outside the gene matches: 7. CDR1 is MDHEN, CDR2 SYDVKM, per germline. The CDR3 spans 16 residues. The CDR3 sequence is CASSLSGTGAREKLFF. CDR3 DNA: TGTGCCAGCAGTTTATCCGGGACAGGGGCCAGAGAAAAACTGTTTTTT. Looking up the rest from reference TRBV28 and TRBJ1-4 gives the full variable domain: DVKVTQSSRYLVKRTGEKVFLECVQDMDHENMFWYRQDPGLGLRLIYFSYDVKMKEKGDIPEGYSVSREKKERFSLILESASTNQTSMYLCASSLSGTGAREKLFFGSGTQLSVL.

The CDR3 sequence: CASSPMTSGGSYEQYF. CDR3 DNA: TGTGCCAGCAGCCCGATGACTAGCGGGGGATCCTACGAGCAGTACTTC. The chain uses TRBV7-8 and TRBJ2-7; 12 bases agree with TRBD2. CDR3 length equals 16 residues. Unmatched junction bases numbered 6, after V lost 5 bases and J lost 1 base. From germline, CDR1 is SGHVS and CDR2 FQNEAQ. The whole variable domain, filled in from reference TRBV7-8 and TRBJ2-7, reads GAGVSQSPRYKVAKRGQDVALRCDPISGHVSLFWYQQALGQGPEFLTYFQNEAQLDKSGLPSDRFFAERPEGSVSTLKIQRTQQEDSAVYLCASSPMTSGGSYEQYFGPGTRLTVT.

CDR3 sequence (DNA): TGTGCCAGCAGTGAAAAGAAGGCCCTAGGCTATGGCTACACCTTC. Translated, it gives CASSEKKALGYGYTF. V usage is TRBV25-1 and J usage is TRBJ1-2; D unclear. Germline CDR1 is MGHDK and CDR2 is SYGVNS. With 2 bases removed from V and 4 bases from J, the gap between germline ends came to 14 bases. The CDR3 runs 15 residues.

This clone has only a few counts. The chain recombines TRBV5-1 with TRBJ1-3, with unresolved D. From germline, CDR1 is SGHRS and CDR2 YFSETQ. V lost 1 base and J lost 0, with 11 bases in between. This CDR3 has 16 residues. CDR3 sequence (DNA): TGCGCCAGCAGCTTGCCCTCCGGTAGCTCTGGAAACACCATATATTTT. It translates to CASSLPSGSSGNTIYF.

The chain joins TRBV30 to TRBJ2-1; 10 bases line up with TRBD2. V lost 1 base, J lost 4 bases, and 4 bases stayed unmatched. The CDR3 is 15 amino acids. Germline assignment: CDR1 GTSNPN and CDR2 SVGIG (reference sequence). This chain's CDR3 is CAWSDTSGAYNEQFF. The CDR3 DNA sequence: TGTGCCTGGAGTGACACTAGCGGGGCTTACAATGAGCAGTTCTTC.

This CDR3 is CATSRGRGGTDTQYF. CDR3 in DNA: TGTGCCACCAGCAGGGGGCGGGGGGGCACAGATACGCAGTATTTT. The chain is built from TRBV15 and TRBJ2-3; 8 nucleotides line up with TRBD2. CDR3 length: 15 amino acids. J was trimmed by 1 base and V by 3 bases; bases with no gene match: 3. Germline V gene lookup returns CDR1 LNHNV and CDR2 YYDKDF (reference sequence).